At least ten counts were recorded for the clone carrying this T cell receptor (beta chain). The antigen is undetermined. The record originates from a study of shared clonotypes between healthy human individuals. General observations from the study: Across subsets, estimated richness was generally greater for naive than for memory populations. Rarefaction revealed incomplete sorted-subset sequencing despite large depth. Sharing across a handful of donors was seen in about 5% of naive CD4 clonotypes.

Each donor was a Caucasian adult residing in Nashville, Tennessee. The length of the CDR3 is 15 residues. V was clipped by 5 bases and J by 3 bases, with 16 bases between them. The germline V gene has CDR1 SEHNR and CDR2 FQNEAQ (reference sequence). Sequencing used immunoSEQ multiplex PCR; TCRdb keeps in-frame clones, though not all of them. The data contain 110,000 or so clones, about two thirds of them singletons. The sequence was collected from a woman aged 25 to 39 in good health. This rearrangement joins TRBV7-9 to TRBJ1-1; D is unclear. The sequencing sample was made of memory CD8+ T cells sorted from blood. Subset: CD45RO+ cells pooled with CCR7-negative TemRA cells. The CDR3 nucleotides are TGTGCCAGCAGCCCGCCGGGAGGTGGGTACACTGAAGCTTTCTTT. Residues: CASSPPGGGYTEAFF.